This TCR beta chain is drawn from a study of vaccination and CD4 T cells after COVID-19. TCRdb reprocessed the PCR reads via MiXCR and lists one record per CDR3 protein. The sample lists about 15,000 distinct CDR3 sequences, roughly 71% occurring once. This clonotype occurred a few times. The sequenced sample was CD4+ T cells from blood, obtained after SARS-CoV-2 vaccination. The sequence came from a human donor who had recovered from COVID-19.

For the CDR3, the DNA is TGTGCCAGTAGTCCGACAGGGGGCCGGGGGTATGGCTACACCTTC. This sequence encodes CASSPTGGRGYGYTF. The chain carries TRBV19 and TRBJ1-2; TRBD1 aligns across 10 bases. Losses at the gene ends were 5 bases for V and 5 bases for J; bases not matched to a gene: 8. CDR3 length equals 15 residues. Looked up from germline, CDR1 is LNHDA and CDR2 is SQIVND (reference sequence).